This TCR beta chain appears in the sequencing data of a study of OX40 agonist ivuxolimab in advanced cancers. TCRdb keeps only in-frame clones here, not all; method: immunoSEQ multiplex PCR. The profile shows tens of thousands of clones, 89% of them singletons. This CDR3 has 12 residues. The germline V gene has CDR1 GTSNPN and CDR2 SVGIG (reference sequence). Trimming left V 0 bases short and J 4 bases short, with 7 bases between. The material sequenced was CD4+ or CD8+ T cells sorted from blood, taken in a trial of the OX40 agonist ivuxolimab. The TCR was taken from an adult with an advanced solid tumor such as melanoma, head and neck, liver or kidney cancer. The chain combines TRBV30 with TRBJ2-7; D is undetermined. CDR3 region: CAWSVFGYEQYF. As DNA, the CDR3 is TGTGCCTGGAGTGTATTTGGGTACGAGCAGTACTTC. Full variable domain (missing parts from reference TRBV30 and TRBJ2-7): SQTIHQWPATLVQPVGSPLSLECTVEGTSNPNLYWYRQAAGRGLQLLFYSVGIGQISSEVPQNLSASRPQDRQFILSSKKLLLSDSGFYLCAWSVFGYEQYFGPGTRLTVT.